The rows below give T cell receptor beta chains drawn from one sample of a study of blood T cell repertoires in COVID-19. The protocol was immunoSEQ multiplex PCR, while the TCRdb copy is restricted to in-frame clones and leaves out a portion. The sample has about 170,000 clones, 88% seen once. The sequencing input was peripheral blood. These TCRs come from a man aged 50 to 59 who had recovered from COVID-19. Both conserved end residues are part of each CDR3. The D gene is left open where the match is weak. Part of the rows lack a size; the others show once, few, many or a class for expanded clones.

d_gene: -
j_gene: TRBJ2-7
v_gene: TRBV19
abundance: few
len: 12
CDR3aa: CASSMGSYEQYF
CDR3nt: TGTGCCAGTAGTATGGGCAGCTACGAGCAGTACTTC

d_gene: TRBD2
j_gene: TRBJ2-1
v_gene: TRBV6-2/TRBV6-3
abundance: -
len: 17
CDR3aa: CASSLNLREPAAQEQFF
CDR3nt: TGTGCCAGCAGTTTAAACCTGCGGGAGCCGGCCGCCCAGGAGCAGTTCTTC

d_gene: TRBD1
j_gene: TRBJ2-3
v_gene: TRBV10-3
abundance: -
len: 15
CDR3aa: CATSDGTASTDTQYF
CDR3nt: TGTGCCACTTCGGACGGGACAGCGAGCACAGATACGCAGTATTTT

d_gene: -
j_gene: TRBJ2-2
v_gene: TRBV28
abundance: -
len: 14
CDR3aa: CASSAPGDTGELFF
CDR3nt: TGTGCCAGCAGTGCTCCTGGAGACACCGGGGAGCTGTTTTTT

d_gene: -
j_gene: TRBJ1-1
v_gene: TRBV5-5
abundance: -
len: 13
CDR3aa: CASRLGDFTEAFF
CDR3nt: TGTGCCAGCAGATTAGGGGATTTCACTGAAGCTTTCTTT

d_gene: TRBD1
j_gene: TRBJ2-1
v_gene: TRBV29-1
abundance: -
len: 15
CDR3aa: CSVDDYRGLDNEQFF
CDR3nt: TGCAGCGTTGATGATTATAGGGGGCTCGACAATGAGCAGTTCTTC

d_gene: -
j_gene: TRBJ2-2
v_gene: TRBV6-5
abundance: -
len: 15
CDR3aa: CASSRDSLRTGELFF
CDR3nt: TGTGCCAGCAGTCGGGATAGTTTGAGGACCGGGGAGCTGTTTTTT

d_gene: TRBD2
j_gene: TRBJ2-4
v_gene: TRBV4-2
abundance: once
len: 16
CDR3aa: CASSQDLAGVLNIQYF
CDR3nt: TGTGCCAGCAGCCAAGACCTAGCGGGGGTTTTAAACATTCAGTACTTC

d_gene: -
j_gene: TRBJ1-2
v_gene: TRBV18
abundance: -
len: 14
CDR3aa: CASSPPGEGFGYTF
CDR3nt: TGTGCCAGCTCACCACCAGGGGAAGGTTTTGGCTACACCTTC

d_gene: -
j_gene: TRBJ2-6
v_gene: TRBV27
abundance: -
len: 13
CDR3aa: CASSLSGANVLTF
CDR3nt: TGTGCCAGCAGTCTCTCTGGGGCCAACGTCCTGACTTTC

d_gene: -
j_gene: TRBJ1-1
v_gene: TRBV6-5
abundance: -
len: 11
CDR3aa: CATLESTEAFF
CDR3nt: TGTGCCACCCTGGAGAGCACTGAAGCTTTCTTT

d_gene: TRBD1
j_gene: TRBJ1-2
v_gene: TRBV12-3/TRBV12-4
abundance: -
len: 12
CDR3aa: CASSLAGGGYTF
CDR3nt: TGTGCCAGCAGCTTGGCAGGGGGCGGCTACACCTTC

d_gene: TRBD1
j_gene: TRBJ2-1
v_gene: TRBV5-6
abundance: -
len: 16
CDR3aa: CASSLAGQSSYNEQFF
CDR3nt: TGTGCCAGCAGCTTGGCGGGACAGAGCTCCTACAATGAGCAGTTCTTC